This TCR beta chain was sequenced during a study of cytomegalovirus exposure and HLA in healthy donors. Study outcomes and limitations: Cytomegalovirus status was reportedly diagnosed by the classifier with high specificity and sensitivity. Another analysis was done later, and it associated more than 15,000 TCR beta sequences with HLA alleles at 0.05 false discovery rate.

A note on this clone: The antigen is unknown.

Per the germline V gene, CDR1 is SGHDT and CDR2 is YYEEEE. The CDR3 extends over 15 amino acids. The PCR used 60 Vbeta and 13 Jbeta primers. Generated by immunoSEQ multiplex PCR, the TCRdb table keeps only in-frame clones and is missing some. The table records a few hundred thousand clones, under 90% of them present only once. The sample taken for sequencing was PBMCs. V and J are TRBV5-6 and TRBJ2-5; 7 bases fit TRBD1. TRBJ2-7 explains the end of the DNA better; the J call may be wrong. This TCR was recovered from a girl aged 2-10 years in good health and CMV-seronegative. The CDR3 spells CASSLLGQTSYEQYF. DNA of the CDR3: TGTGCCAGCAGCTTGTTGGGACAGACCTCCTACGAGCAGTACTTC.